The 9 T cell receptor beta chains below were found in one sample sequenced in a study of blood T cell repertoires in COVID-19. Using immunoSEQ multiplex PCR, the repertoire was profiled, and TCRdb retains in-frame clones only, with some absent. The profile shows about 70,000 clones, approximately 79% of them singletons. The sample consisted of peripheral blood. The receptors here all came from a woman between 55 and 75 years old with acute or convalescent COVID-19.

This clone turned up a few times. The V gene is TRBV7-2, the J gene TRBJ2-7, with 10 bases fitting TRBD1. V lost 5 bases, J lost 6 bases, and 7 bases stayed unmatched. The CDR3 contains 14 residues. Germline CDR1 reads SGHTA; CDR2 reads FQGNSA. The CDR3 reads CASSPRQGASEQYF. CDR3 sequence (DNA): TGTGCCAGCAGCCCCCGACAGGGGGCTAGCGAGCAGTACTTC.

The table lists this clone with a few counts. The CDR3 DNA follows: TGTGCCAGCAGTGAAGACCCGAGCTCCTACAATGAGCAGTTCTTC. It is translated as CASSEDPSSYNEQFF. This chain links TRBV6-1 with TRBJ2-1; D gene ambiguous. The germline V and J ends were trimmed by 1 base and 0 bases, with 7 bases remaining between them. Germline assignment: CDR1 MNHNS and CDR2 SASEGT. The CDR3 runs 15 residues.

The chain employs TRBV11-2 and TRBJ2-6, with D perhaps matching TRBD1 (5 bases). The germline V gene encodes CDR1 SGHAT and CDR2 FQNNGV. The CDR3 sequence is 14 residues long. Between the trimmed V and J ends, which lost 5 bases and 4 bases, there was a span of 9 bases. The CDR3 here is CASSRRQGANVLTF. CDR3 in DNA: TGTGCCAGCAGCCGCAGACAGGGGGCCAACGTCCTGACTTTC.

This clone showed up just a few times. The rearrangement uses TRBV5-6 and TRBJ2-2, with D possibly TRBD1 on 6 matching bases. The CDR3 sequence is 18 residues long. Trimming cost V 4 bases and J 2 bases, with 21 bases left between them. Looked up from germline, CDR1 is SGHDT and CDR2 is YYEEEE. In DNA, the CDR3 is TGTGCCAGCAGCCCTCCGCAGGGGTATACCCGAAACACCGGGGAGCTGTTTTTT. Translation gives CASSPPQGYTRNTGELFF.

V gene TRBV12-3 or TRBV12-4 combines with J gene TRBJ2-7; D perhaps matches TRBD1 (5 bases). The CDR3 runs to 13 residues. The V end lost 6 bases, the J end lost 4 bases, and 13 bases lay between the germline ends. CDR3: CASSYFTGYEQYF. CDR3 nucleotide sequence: TGTGCCAGCAGCTACTTTACAGGTTACGAGCAGTACTTC.

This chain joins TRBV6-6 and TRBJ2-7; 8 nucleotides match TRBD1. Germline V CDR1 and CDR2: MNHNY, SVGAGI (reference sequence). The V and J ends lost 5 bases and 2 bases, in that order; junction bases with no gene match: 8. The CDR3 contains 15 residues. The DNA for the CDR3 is TGTGCCAGCAGTCCACCCGGACAGGGAGCCTACGAGCAGTACTTC. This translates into CASSPPGQGAYEQYF.

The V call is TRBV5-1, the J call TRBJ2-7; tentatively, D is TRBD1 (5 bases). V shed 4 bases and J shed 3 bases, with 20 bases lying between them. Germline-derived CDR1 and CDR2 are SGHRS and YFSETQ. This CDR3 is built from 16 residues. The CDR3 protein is CASSPTDSLGGYEQYF. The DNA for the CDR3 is TGCGCCAGCAGCCCGACCGACAGTCTCGGTGGCTACGAGCAGTACTTC.

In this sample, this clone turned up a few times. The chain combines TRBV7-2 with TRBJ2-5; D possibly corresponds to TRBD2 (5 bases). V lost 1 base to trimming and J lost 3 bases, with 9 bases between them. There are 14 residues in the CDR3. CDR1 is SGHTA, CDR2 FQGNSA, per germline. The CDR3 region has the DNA TGTGCCAGCAGCTTAGTCTACGGGAAAGAGACCCAGTACTTC. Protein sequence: CASSLVYGKETQYF.

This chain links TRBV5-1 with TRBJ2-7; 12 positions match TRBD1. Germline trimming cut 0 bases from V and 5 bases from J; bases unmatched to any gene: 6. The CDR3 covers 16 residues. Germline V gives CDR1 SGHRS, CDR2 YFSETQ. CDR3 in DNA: TGCGCCAGCAGCTTGGGGGGACAGGGGGCGCAAGACGAGCAGTACTTC. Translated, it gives CASSLGGQGAQDEQYF. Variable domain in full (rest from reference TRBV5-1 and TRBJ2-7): KAGVTQTPRYLIKTRGQQVTLSCSPISGHRSVSWYQQTPGQGLQFLFEYFSETQRNKGNFPGRFSGRQFSNSRSEMNVSTLELGDSALYLCASSLGGQGAQDEQYFGPGTRLTVT.